One T cell receptor (beta chain) is described in this entry. Antigen: not known. Germline CDR1 reads SGHDN; CDR2 reads FVKESK. There are 12 residues in the CDR3. Trimming left V 1 base short and J 2 bases short, with 2 bases between. This record belongs to a study of siplizumab effects on memory and regulatory T cells. Study conclusions and caveats: It seemed that naive T cells were more diverse than memory cells and were major contributors to the alloresponse. About 75-97% of proliferating CD4+ or CD8+ clones had no assignable naive or memory phenotype. A minor fraction of alloreactive clones, and no more, mapped to unstimulated subsets.

Measured with immunoSEQ multiplex PCR; TCRdb has only the in-frame clones, and not every one. The table records approximately 60,000 clones, roughly 96% of them present only once. The sequencing sample was made of naive CD8+ T cells sorted from blood. V and J are TRBV14 and TRBJ1-2; D is undetermined. The TCR originated in a human donor in good health. For the CDR3, the DNA is TGTGCCAGCAGCCAAGGGAACTATGGCTACACCTTC. This codes for CASSQGNYGYTF.